This T cell receptor beta chain was observed in a study of OX40 agonist ivuxolimab in advanced cancers. Sequenced by immunoSEQ multiplex PCR; TCRdb stores in-frame clones only, minus some. In the table there are around 62,000 clones, around 79% of which are singletons. CDR3 size: 16 residues. The germline CDR1 and CDR2 sequences are LNHDA and SQIVND (reference sequence). The germline V and J ends were trimmed by 7 bases and 1 base, with 17 bases remaining between them. The chain has TRBV19 and TRBJ1-5, with unresolved D. The source was CD4+ or CD8+ T cells sorted from blood, collected in a trial of the OX40 agonist ivuxolimab. This clonotype was sampled from an adult with an advanced solid tumor such as melanoma, head and neck, liver or kidney cancer. CDR3 sequence (DNA): TGTGCCAGTAACCGGCCGGGGAGAGGGAGCAATCAGCCCCAGCATTTT. Residues: CASNRPGRGSNQPQHF. The complete variable domain, with remaining parts taken from reference TRBV19 and TRBJ1-5, reads DGGITQSPKYLFRKEGQNVTLSCEQNLNHDAMYWYRQDPGQGLRLIYYSQIVNDFQKGDIAEGYSVSREKKESFPLTVTSAQKNPTAFYLCASNRPGRGSNQPQHFGDGTRLSIL.